A selection of T cell receptor beta chains follows, all from one sample in a study of blood T cell repertoires in COVID-19. Repertoires were generated with immunoSEQ multiplex PCR, while TCRdb's copy carries only in-frame clones and drops some. The data show about 35,000 clones, roughly 80% seen once. Sequenced: peripheral blood. The receptors stem from a man between 60 and 70 years old in a cohort sampled during active COVID-19. CDR3s include the opening cysteine and the closing phenylalanine or tryptophan. A D gene is named only where the DNA matches it firmly. The size entry is marked missing in some rows and otherwise reads once, few, many or a size class.

v_gene	j_gene	abundance	d_gene	CDR3nt	CDR3aa
TRBV27	TRBJ2-3	.	.	TGTGCCAGCAGTGCCGGGACTGCTTTGGGTACGCAGTATTTT	CASSAGTALGTQYF
TRBV4-1	TRBJ2-7	.	TRBD2	TGCGCCAGCAGCCAAGCCTGGACTAGCGGGAGAGAGGGGGAGCAGTACTTC	CASSQAWTSGREGEQYF
TRBV5-3	TRBJ2-5	once	.	TGTGCCAGAAGTGGCGACCTCCGGGACAAAGAAGAGACCCAGTACTTC	CARSGDLRDKEETQYF
TRBV11-2	TRBJ1-2	.	.	TGTGCCAGCAGCTTGAGTCCGCACGGTAACTATGGCTACACCTTC	CASSLSPHGNYGYTF
TRBV9	TRBJ2-1	few	TRBD2	TGTGCCAGCAGCCCAAGACATACTAGCGACAATGAGCAGTTCTTC	CASSPRHTSDNEQFF
TRBV28	TRBJ1-2	.	TRBD1	TGTGCCAGCAGACAATCAGGGGGAGGCTACACCTTC	CASRQSGGGYTF
TRBV6-6	TRBJ2-7	.	TRBD1	TGTGCCAGCAGTGTCGGACAGGGCCTCACCTACGAGCAGTACTTC	CASSVGQGLTYEQYF
TRBV7-2	TRBJ2-3	.	.	TGTGCCAGCAGCCCCCGGACAGGCACAGATACGCAGTATTTT	CASSPRTGTDTQYF
TRBV28	TRBJ1-4	few	.	TGTGCCAGCAGTTTACTTGAAAAACTGTTTTTT	CASSLLEKLFF
TRBV5-5	TRBJ2-5	.	TRBD2	TGTGCCAGCAACCGGGGTGGAGGGAGGGGTCAGGAGACCCAGTACTTC	CASNRGGGRGQETQYF
TRBV27	TRBJ2-3	.	.	TGTGCCAGCAGTCGCTACACAGATACGCAGTATTTT	CASSRYTDTQYF
TRBV7-3	TRBJ1-1	.	.	TGTGCCAGCAGCTTACCGGGTATTGGGGAGGTTTTCTTT	CASSLPGIGEVFF
TRBV11-2	TRBJ2-3	.	.	TGTGCCAGCAGCTTAGGTAGTGGGTTGGAGGCAGATACGCAGTATTTT	CASSLGSGLEADTQYF
TRBV7-9	TRBJ1-6	.	.	TGTGCCAGCATGGATGGATGGAGAGGGGGAAATAATTCACCCCTCCACTTT	CASMDGWRGGNNSPLHF
TRBV28	TRBJ2-1	.	TRBD2	TGTGCCAGCAGCGGACTAGCAACGTCGCATGAGCAGTTCTTC	CASSGLATSHEQFF
TRBV4-2	TRBJ1-4	once	.	TGTGCCAGCAGCCAAGGGGGGGGGCAGTCAACTAATGAAAAACTGTTTTTT	CASSQGGGQSTNEKLFF
TRBV18	TRBJ1-1	.	.	TGTGCCAGCTCACCGGCGGCGGGAGCTGAAGCTTTCTTT	CASSPAAGAEAFF
TRBV19	TRBJ2-1	few	TRBD2	TGTGCCAGTAGTCTCACCGGGACTAGCGGTGGGAGCAATGAGCAGTTCTTC	CASSLTGTSGGSNEQFF
TRBV27	TRBJ1-1	.	TRBD1	TGTGCCAGCAGTTTAGACAGGGCCACTGAAGCTTTCTTT	CASSLDRATEAFF
TRBV28	TRBJ2-3	once	TRBD2	TGTGCCAGCAGCACTAGCGTGACAGATACGCAGTATTTT	CASSTSVTDTQYF
TRBV6-2/TRBV6-3	TRBJ2-3	.	TRBD2	TGTGCCAGCACCCCAGCGGTAGCGGGGGGCCCCGTTGGGTGGGCGCAGTATTTT	CASTPAVAGGPVGWAQYF
TRBV11-2	TRBJ2-7	.	TRBD1	TGTGCCAGCAGCTTCCCGGGACAGGGCGTCTACGAGCAGTACTTC	CASSFPGQGVYEQYF
TRBV9	TRBJ2-1	.	TRBD2	TGTGCCAGCAGTACTAGCGGGGGGGACTACAATGAGCAGTTCTTC	CASSTSGGDYNEQFF
TRBV27	TRBJ2-5	.	.	TGTGCCAGCAGTCGAGTTATGGTCGGGGAGACCCAGTACTTC	CASSRVMVGETQYF
TRBV9	TRBJ1-1	.	.	TGTGCCAGCAGCGCCGGGGGGACGGTGAACGCTTTCTTT	CASSAGGTVNAFF
TRBV9	TRBJ2-3	once	.	TGTGCCAGCAGCGTAGGAAGCAGTAGGAGAGCAGATACGCAGTATTTT	CASSVGSSRRADTQYF
TRBV28	TRBJ2-3	.	TRBD2	TGTGCCAGCAGCCAGATAGCGGGGGGCGGCACAGATACGCAGTATTTT	CASSQIAGGGTDTQYF
TRBV28	TRBJ2-2	.	TRBD2	TGTGCCAGCAGCTCCTGGGGACTAGCGGGGGGGCCCGGGGAGCTGTTTTTT	CASSSWGLAGGPGELFF
TRBV7-3	TRBJ2-1	.	.	TGTGCCAGCAGCTTGGAAAGGGGTTCCTACAATGAGCAGTTCTTC	CASSLERGSYNEQFF
TRBV19	TRBJ2-1	.	.	TGTGCCAGTAGTATTTCTAGGAATGAGCAGTTCTTC	CASSISRNEQFF
TRBV10-2	TRBJ2-7	.	TRBD2	TGCGCCAGCAGTGAAGGGCTAGCGGGAGCGTCCTACGAGCAGTACTTC	CASSEGLAGASYEQYF
TRBV6-4	TRBJ2-1	few	.	TGTGCCAGCAGTGAGAGGGAGAACGATGAGCAGTTCTTC	CASSERENDEQFF